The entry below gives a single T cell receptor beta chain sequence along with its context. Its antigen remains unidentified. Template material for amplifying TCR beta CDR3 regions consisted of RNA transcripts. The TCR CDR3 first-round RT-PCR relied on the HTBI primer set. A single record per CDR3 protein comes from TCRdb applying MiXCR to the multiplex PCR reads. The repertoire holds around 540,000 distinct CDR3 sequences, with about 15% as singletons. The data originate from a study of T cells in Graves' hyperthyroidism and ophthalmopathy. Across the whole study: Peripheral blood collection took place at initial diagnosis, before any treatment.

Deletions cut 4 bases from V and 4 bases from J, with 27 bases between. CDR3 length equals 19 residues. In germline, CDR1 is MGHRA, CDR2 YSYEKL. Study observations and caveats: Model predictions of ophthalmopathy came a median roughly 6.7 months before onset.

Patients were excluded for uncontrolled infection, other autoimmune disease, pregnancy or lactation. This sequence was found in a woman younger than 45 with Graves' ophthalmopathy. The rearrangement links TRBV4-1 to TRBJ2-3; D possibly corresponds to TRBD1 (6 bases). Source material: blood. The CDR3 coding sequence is TGCGCCAGCAGCCGTCGGACAGTACTAGATCCTATACAGGCAGATACGCAGTATTTT. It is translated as CASSRRTVLDPIQADTQYF.